The rows below give T cell receptor beta chains drawn from one sample of a study of blood T cell repertoires in COVID-19. Generated by immunoSEQ multiplex PCR, the TCRdb table keeps only in-frame clones and is missing some. The sample records some 80,000 clones, approximately 82% being singletons. The specimen sequenced was peripheral blood. Receptors were obtained from a woman between 70 and 85 years old with acute or convalescent COVID-19. CDR3s include the opening cysteine and the closing phenylalanine or tryptophan. The D gene is left open where the match is weak. Expanded clones are given a class, and other clones once, few, many or no size at all.

. TRBJ2-3 . TRBV19 CASSTHRDSTDTQYF TGTGCCAGTAGTACACACAGGGATAGCACAGATACGCAGTATTTT
. TRBJ1-4 . TRBV5-5 CASSLGHLNEKLFF TGTGCCAGCAGCTTGGGACACCTTAATGAAAAACTGTTTTTT
. TRBJ2-7 . TRBV27 CASSLREYGALEYF TGTGCCAGCAGTTTACGCGAATATGGGGCCCTCGAGTACTTC
. TRBJ2-3 . TRBV7-3 CASSLTRDSATQYF TGTGCCAGCAGCTTAACACGGGACTCGGCTACGCAGTATTTT
. TRBJ2-3 . TRBV19 CAISRGGTDTQYF TGTGCCATCTCCAGGGGCGGCACAGATACGCAGTATTTT
. TRBJ1-2 . TRBV10-1 CASSEGRGYGYTF TGCGCCAGCAGTGAAGGCAGGGGCTATGGCTACACCTTC
. TRBJ2-1 TRBD2 TRBV7-3 CASSPRGGNEQFF TGTGCCAGCAGCCCCCGGGGAGGGAATGAGCAGTTCTTC
. TRBJ1-5 TRBD1 TRBV19 CASGTLGTVSGNQPQHF TGTGCCAGCGGGACCCTTGGGACAGTCTCCGGGAATCAGCCCCAGCATTTT
. TRBJ1-3 TRBD1 TRBV5-1 CASSWADRGSGNTIYF TGCGCCAGCAGCTGGGCAGACAGGGGCTCTGGAAACACCATATATTTT
. TRBJ1-1 TRBD1 TRBV9 CASSVVRAGGEAFF TGTGCCAGCAGCGTAGTCCGGGCAGGGGGAGAAGCTTTCTTT
few TRBJ2-3 . TRBV7-8 CASSGRVLTDTQYF TGTGCCAGCAGCGGGCGGGTCCTCACAGATACGCAGTATTTT
. TRBJ2-1 . TRBV6-5 CAIIRDSSSYNEQFF TGTGCCATCATTCGGGACTCCAGCTCCTACAATGAGCAGTTCTTC
. TRBJ2-2 TRBD1 TRBV5-1 CASSSDGRDSGELFF TGCGCCAGCAGCTCGGACGGCAGGGACAGCGGGGAGCTGTTTTTT
. TRBJ2-2 TRBD2 TRBV3-1/TRBV3-2 CASREWGLAGSGELFF TGTGCCAGCAGAGAATGGGGACTAGCGGGATCCGGGGAGCTGTTTTTT
. TRBJ1-3 . TRBV7-2 CASSILRSGNTIYF TGTGCCAGCAGCATTCTCCGGAGCGGAAACACCATATATTTT
. TRBJ2-1 TRBD1 TRBV4-1 CASSPRGQGRSYNEQFF TGCGCCAGCAGCCCCCGAGGACAGGGTCGGTCCTACAATGAGCAGTTCTTC
. TRBJ2-2 TRBD2 TRBV25-1 CASPGQAIAGEGNGELFF TGTGCCAGCCCCGGCCAGGCAATAGCGGGAGAAGGAAACGGGGAGCTGTTTTTT
. TRBJ2-2 . TRBV9 CASNLNPGQGVTGELFF TGTGCCAGCAACTTAAACCCAGGTCAGGGCGTCACCGGGGAGCTGTTTTTT
. TRBJ2-3 TRBD2 TRBV7-3 CASSTWGTTPDTQYF TGTGCCAGCAGCACCTGGGGGACTACACCAGATACGCAGTATTTT
. TRBJ1-3 TRBD1 TRBV2 CASRSTGTGNTIYF TGTGCCAGCAGATCGACAGGGACAGGAAACACCATATATTTT
once TRBJ2-2 . TRBV7-3 CASSLVSGTGELFF TGTGCCAGCAGTCTAGTGTCGGGCACCGGGGAGCTGTTTTTT
. TRBJ2-2 . TRBV30 CAWSVLQGIGELFF TGTGCCTGGAGTGTTCTGCAGGGGATCGGGGAGCTGTTTTTT
. TRBJ1-1 TRBD1 TRBV30 CAWDLGTGLSEAFF TGTGCCTGGGACCTCGGGACAGGGCTCTCTGAAGCTTTCTTT
. TRBJ2-1 . TRBV19 CASSTLANEQFF TGTGCCAGTAGTACTCTAGCGAATGAGCAGTTCTTC
. TRBJ2-1 TRBD2 TRBV5-1 CASSLVTLASSYNEQFF TGCGCCAGCAGCTTGGTAACACTAGCGAGCTCCTACAATGAGCAGTTCTTC
. TRBJ2-1 TRBD2 TRBV11-3 CASSSFLAGGFKNEQFF TGTGCCAGCAGCTCCTTCCTAGCGGGAGGTTTCAAAAATGAGCAGTTCTTC
. TRBJ1-5 . TRBV19 CASSLNAVVGARQPQHF TGTGCCAGTAGTCTAAACGCCGTCGTAGGGGCTCGCCAGCCCCAGCATTTT
. TRBJ1-5 TRBD1 TRBV19 CASSIARGPRQPQHF TGTGCCAGTAGTATAGCCAGGGGGCCTCGTCAGCCCCAGCATTTT
. TRBJ1-2 . TRBV6-5 CASTSANYGYTF TGTGCCAGCACCAGCGCTAACTATGGCTACACCTTC
. TRBJ2-7 TRBD1 TRBV20-1 CSASRQGALVSAGEQYF TGCAGTGCTAGTCGACAGGGAGCTCTAGTTTCCGCTGGCGAGCAGTACTTC
. TRBJ2-1 TRBD2 TRBV5-4 CASSLSTAGDEQFF TGTGCCAGCAGCTTGTCGACAGCGGGGGATGAGCAGTTCTTC
. TRBJ2-1 TRBD1 TRBV2 CASSERQGAVNEQFF TGTGCCAGCAGTGAGCGACAGGGGGCTGTTAATGAGCAGTTCTTC
. TRBJ1-5 . TRBV6-5 CASISGFLGQPQHF TGTGCCAGCATCTCCGGGTTTCTTGGTCAGCCCCAGCATTTT
. TRBJ1-4 . TRBV20-1 CSAQIDEKLFF TGCAGTGCACAGATCGATGAAAAACTGTTTTTT
. TRBJ2-7 TRBD2 TRBV30 CAWRGLAGGEQYF TGTGCCTGGAGAGGACTAGCGGGAGGAGAGCAGTACTTC
many TRBJ2-5 . TRBV4-1 CASSQDVEETQYF TGCGCCAGCAGCCAAGATGTCGAAGAGACCCAGTACTTC
. TRBJ2-7 . TRBV28 CASSFRTAGPTYEQYF TGTGCCAGCAGTTTTCGAACGGCAGGCCCTACCTACGAGCAGTACTTC
few TRBJ2-3 . TRBV30 CAWSVFFGKSTDTQYF TGTGCCTGGAGTGTGTTTTTCGGGAAAAGTACAGATACGCAGTATTTT
. TRBJ2-5 . TRBV30 CAWSVHQGWAETQYF TGTGCCTGGAGTGTACACCAGGGGTGGGCGGAGACCCAGTACTTC
. TRBJ2-5 TRBD1 TRBV5-1 CASSGDRVRETQYF TGCGCCAGCAGCGGGGACAGGGTGCGGGAGACCCAGTACTTC
. TRBJ2-3 . TRBV7-8 CASSSLATGHTQYF TGTGCCAGCAGCTCACTAGCTACAGGACATACGCAGTATTTT
. TRBJ1-5 . TRBV6-2/TRBV6-3 CASSYEAGGQPQHF TGTGCCAGCAGTTACGAGGCAGGAGGCCAGCCCCAGCATTTT
few TRBJ1-5 . TRBV15 CALGAGGTRPQHF TGTGCTCTCGGGGCCGGGGGGACGAGGCCCCAGCATTTT
. TRBJ2-3 TRBD2 TRBV6-1 CASSGRIAGGVDTQYF TGTGCCAGCAGTGGACGGATAGCGGGAGGCGTGGATACGCAGTATTTT
. TRBJ2-3 . TRBV18 CASSPPTASSTDTQYF TGTGCCAGCTCACCACCGACAGCATCTAGCACAGATACGCAGTATTTT
. TRBJ2-2 TRBD2 TRBV10-3 CATSGLAGGSTGELFF TGTGCCACATCCGGACTAGCGGGAGGGTCAACCGGGGAGCTGTTTTTT
few TRBJ2-1 TRBD2 TRBV3-1/TRBV3-2 CASRKDSGRYVVNEQFF TGTGCCAGCAGAAAGGATAGCGGGAGGTATGTCGTCAATGAGCAGTTCTTC
. TRBJ1-2 . TRBV3-1/TRBV3-2 CASSQRDGYTF TGTGCCAGCAGCCAAAGAGATGGCTACACCTTC
once TRBJ2-3 . TRBV7-3 CASSLTVSVGTDTQYF TGTGCCAGCAGCTTAACAGTTAGCGTGGGCACAGATACGCAGTATTTT